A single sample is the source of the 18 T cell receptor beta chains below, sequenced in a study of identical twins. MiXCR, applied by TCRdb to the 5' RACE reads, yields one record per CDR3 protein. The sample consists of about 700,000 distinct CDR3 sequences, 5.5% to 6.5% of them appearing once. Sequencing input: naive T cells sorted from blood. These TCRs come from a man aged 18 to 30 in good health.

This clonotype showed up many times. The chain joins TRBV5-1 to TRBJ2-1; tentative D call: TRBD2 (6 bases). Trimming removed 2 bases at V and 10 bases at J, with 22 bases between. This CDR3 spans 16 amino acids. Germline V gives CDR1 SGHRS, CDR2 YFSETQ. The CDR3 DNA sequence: TGCGCCAGCAGCTTAGTTCCCCGGGACTCCGAGTACGAGCAGTTCTTC. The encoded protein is CASSLVPRDSEYEQFF.

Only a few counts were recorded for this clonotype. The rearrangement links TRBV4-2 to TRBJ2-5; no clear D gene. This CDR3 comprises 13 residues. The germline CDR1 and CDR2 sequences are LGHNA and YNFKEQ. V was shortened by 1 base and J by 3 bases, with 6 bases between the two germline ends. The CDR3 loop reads CASSQGQKETQYF. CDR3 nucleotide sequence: TGTGCCAGCAGCCAAGGACAAAAAGAGACCCAGTACTTC.

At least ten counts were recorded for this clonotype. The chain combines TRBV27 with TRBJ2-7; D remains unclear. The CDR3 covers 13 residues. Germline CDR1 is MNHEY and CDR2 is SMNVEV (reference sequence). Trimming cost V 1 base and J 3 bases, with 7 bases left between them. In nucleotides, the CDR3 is TGTGCCAGCAGTTTATTCTTGGGCTACGAGCAGTACTTC. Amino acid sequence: CASSLFLGYEQYF.

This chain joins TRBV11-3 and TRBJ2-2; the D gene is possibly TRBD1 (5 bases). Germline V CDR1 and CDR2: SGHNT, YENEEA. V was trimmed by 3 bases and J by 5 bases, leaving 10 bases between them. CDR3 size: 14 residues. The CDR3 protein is CASSFMTATGELFF. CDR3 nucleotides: TGTGCCAGCAGCTTTATGACAGCGACCGGGGAGCTGTTTTTT.

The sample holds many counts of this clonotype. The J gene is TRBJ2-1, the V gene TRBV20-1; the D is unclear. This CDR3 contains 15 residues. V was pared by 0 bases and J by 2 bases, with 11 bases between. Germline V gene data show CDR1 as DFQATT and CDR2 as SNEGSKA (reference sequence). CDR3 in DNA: TGCAGTGCTAGAGATATGAGGACGGCCTACAATGAGCAGTTCTTC. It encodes CSARDMRTAYNEQFF.

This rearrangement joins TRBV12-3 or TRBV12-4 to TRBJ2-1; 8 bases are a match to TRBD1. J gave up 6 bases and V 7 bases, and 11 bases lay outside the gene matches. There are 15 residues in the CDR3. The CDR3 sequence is CASTSTGDPFNEQFF. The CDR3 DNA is TGTGCCAGCACTTCGACAGGGGACCCCTTCAATGAGCAGTTCTTC.

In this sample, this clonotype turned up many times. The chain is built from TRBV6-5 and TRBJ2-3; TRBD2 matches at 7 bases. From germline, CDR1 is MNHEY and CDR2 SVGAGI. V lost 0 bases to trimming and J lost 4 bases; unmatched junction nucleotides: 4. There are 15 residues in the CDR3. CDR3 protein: CASSYSMGGADTQYF. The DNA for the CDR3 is TGTGCCAGCAGTTACTCGATGGGGGGGGCAGATACGCAGTATTTT.

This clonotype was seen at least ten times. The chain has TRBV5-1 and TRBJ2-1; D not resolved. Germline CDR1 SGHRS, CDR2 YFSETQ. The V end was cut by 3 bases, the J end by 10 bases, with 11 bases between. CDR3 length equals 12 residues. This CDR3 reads CASSSALGEQFF. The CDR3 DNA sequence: TGCGCCAGCAGCTCAGCTTTAGGAGAGCAGTTCTTC.

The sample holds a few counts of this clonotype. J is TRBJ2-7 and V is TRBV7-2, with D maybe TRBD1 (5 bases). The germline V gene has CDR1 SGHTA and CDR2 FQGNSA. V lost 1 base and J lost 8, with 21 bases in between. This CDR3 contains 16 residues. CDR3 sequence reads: CASSLEGPWQGIKQYF. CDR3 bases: TGTGCCAGCAGCTTAGAGGGGCCCTGGCAGGGTATCAAGCAGTACTTC.

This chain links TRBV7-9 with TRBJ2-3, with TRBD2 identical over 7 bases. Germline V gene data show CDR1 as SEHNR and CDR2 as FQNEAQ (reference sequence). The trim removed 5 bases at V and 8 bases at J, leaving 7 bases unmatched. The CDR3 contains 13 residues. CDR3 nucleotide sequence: TGTGCCAGCAGCGTCGCGGGGGAGGGTACGCAGTATTTT. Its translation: CASSVAGEGTQYF.

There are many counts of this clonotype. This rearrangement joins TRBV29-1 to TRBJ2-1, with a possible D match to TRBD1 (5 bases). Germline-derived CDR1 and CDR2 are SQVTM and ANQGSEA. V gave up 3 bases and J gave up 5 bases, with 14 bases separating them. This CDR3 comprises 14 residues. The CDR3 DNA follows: TGCAGCGTTGAGAGCAGGGTCATGAACAATGAGCAGTTCTTC. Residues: CSVESRVMNNEQFF.

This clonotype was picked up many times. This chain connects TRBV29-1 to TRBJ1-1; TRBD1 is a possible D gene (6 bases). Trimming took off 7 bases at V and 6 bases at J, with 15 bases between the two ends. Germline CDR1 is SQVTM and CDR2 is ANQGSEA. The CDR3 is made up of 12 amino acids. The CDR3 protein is CSGYREAAEAFF. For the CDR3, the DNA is TGCAGCGGTTACAGGGAGGCGGCTGAAGCTTTCTTT.

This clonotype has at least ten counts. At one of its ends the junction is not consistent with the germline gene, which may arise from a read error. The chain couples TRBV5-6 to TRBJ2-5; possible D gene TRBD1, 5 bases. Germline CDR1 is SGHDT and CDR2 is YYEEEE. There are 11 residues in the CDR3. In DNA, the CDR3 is TGTGCCAGCAGTCTAACAGGCCTGCCGTCCTTC. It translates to CASSLTGLPSF.

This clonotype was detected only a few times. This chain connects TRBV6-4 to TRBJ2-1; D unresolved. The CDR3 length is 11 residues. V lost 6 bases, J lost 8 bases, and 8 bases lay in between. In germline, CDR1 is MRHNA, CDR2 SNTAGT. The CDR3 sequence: CASRPGYEQFF. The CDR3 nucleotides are TGTGCCAGCAGACCCGGATATGAGCAGTTCTTC.

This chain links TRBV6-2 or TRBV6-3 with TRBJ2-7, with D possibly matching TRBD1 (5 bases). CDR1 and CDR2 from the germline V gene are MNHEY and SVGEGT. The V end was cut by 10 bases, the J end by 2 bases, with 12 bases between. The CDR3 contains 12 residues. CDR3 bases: TGTGCCACCCAGTTAGGGGCCTACGAGCAGTACTTC. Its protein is CATQLGAYEQYF.

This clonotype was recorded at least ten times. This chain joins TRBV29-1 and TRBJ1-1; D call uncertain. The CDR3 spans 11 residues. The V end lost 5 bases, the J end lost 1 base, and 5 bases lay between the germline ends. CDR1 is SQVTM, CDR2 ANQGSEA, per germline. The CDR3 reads CSVSKNTEAFF. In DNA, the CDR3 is TGCAGCGTTTCGAAGAACACTGAAGCTTTCTTT.

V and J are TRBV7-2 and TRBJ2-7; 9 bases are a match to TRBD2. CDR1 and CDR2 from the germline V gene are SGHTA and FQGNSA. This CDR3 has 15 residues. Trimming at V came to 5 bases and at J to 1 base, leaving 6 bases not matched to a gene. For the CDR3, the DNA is TGTGCCAGCAGCCGGCGGGGGGGCGCGTCCTACGAGCAGTACTTC. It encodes CASSRRGGASYEQYF.

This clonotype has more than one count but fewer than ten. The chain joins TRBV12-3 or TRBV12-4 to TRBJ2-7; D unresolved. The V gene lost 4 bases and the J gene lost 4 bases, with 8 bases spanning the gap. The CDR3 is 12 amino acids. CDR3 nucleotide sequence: TGTGCCAGCAGTTCCAGTTGGTACGAGCAGTACTTC. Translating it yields CASSSSWYEQYF.